The next 8 T cell receptor beta chains were all read from a single sample in a study of T cell repertoires in aging, cancer and after chemotherapy. Amplification of TCR beta used genomic DNA extracted from peripheral blood. A mixed TRB-A/B primer pool amplified rearranged TRB by multiplex touch-down PCR. TCRdb called the multiplex PCR reads again in MiXCR, with one record for every CDR3 protein. This sample has fewer than 2,000 distinct CDR3 sequences, with less than 40% found just once. What was sequenced was blood. These receptors were obtained from a human donor with a solid tumor. The donor label of this sample is uncertain.

The table lists this clonotype with a count of one. The chain is built from TRBV10-3 and TRBJ1-2; 7 bases line up with TRBD1. Looked up from germline, CDR1 is ENHRY and CDR2 is SYGVKD. The CDR3 runs to 15 residues. Trimming removed 0 bases from V and 7 bases from J; junction bases left unmatched: 8. The CDR3 DNA reads as TGTGCCATCAGTGAGTCCAGGGAGACAGGGATTGGCTACACCTTC. Protein sequence: CAISESRETGIGYTF.

This clonotype is large within its sample. The chain has TRBV7-9 and TRBJ2-1; no reliable D call. Germline CDR1 and CDR2: SEHNR and FQNEAQ (reference sequence). The CDR3 is 13 residues long. Trimming took 6 bases from V and 3 from J, leaving 9 bases between them. The CDR3 DNA sequence: TGTGCCAGCAGTCCTGACGGCTACAATGAGCAGTTCTTC. Translated: CASSPDGYNEQFF.

CDR3: CSAEGQGAWTEAFF. CDR3 bases: TGCAGTGCTGAAGGACAGGGGGCTTGGACTGAAGCTTTCTTT. This chain uses TRBV20-1 with TRBJ1-1; TRBD1 matches at 11 bases. Losses at the gene ends were 5 bases for V and 5 bases for J; bases not matched to a gene: 7. Germline assignment: CDR1 DFQATT and CDR2 SNEGSKA (reference sequence). The CDR3 contains 14 residues.

This clonotype was observed a few times. CDR3 sequence reads: CASSLGVAGEIYNEQFF. The CDR3 DNA sequence: TGTGCCAGCAGCTTGGGAGTAGCGGGGGAGATCTACAATGAGCAGTTCTTC. The rearrangement links TRBV5-6 to TRBJ2-1; 9 positions match TRBD2. The CDR3 covers 17 residues. V gave up 0 bases and J gave up 3 bases; unmatched junction bases: 7. Germline V gene data show CDR1 as SGHDT and CDR2 as YYEEEE. Full variable domain (outside the CDR3, taken from reference TRBV5-6 and TRBJ2-1): DAGVTQSPTHLIKTRGQQVTLRCSPKSGHDTVSWYQQALGQGPQFIFQYYEEEERQRGNFPDRFSGHQFPNYSSELNVNALLLGDSALYLCASSLGVAGEIYNEQFFGPGTRLTVL.

This clonotype has just a few counts. The chain employs TRBV20-1 and TRBJ1-6; possibly TRBD1 for D (6 bases). The CDR3 is made up of 19 amino acids. Germline V lookup: CDR1 DFQATT, CDR2 SNEGSKA (reference sequence). Trimming stripped 4 bases from V and 9 bases from J, with 31 bases between. The CDR3 here is CSAIDLVNAGGYSFSPLHF. The DNA for the CDR3 is TGCAGTGCTATAGATCTAGTTAACGCCGGGGGCTATAGTTTTTCACCCCTCCACTTT.

The chain combines TRBV11-2 with TRBJ2-2, with D perhaps matching TRBD2 (6 bases). V lost 4 bases, J lost 6 bases, and 21 bases lay in between. Looked up from germline, CDR1 is SGHAT and CDR2 is FQNNGV. The CDR3 is 17 residues long. The CDR3 region has the DNA TGTGCCAGCAGCTATATTCGGGGTCAGGGAGGTCCCGGGGAGCTGTTTTTT. Protein: CASSYIRGQGGPGELFF.

This chain uses TRBV6-5 with TRBJ2-3; D remains unclear. Germline assignment: CDR1 MNHEY and CDR2 SVGAGI. V lost 6 bases to trimming and J lost 1 base, with 14 bases between them. The CDR3 covers 15 residues. The CDR3 DNA reads TGTGCCAGCAGCCGAGATACCTTACGCACAGATACGCAGTATTTT. Protein product: CASSRDTLRTDTQYF.

By share, this clonotype ranks as large. The chain has TRBV6-5 and TRBJ2-3; TRBD1 matches at 7 bases. Trimming cost V 5 bases and J 1 base; bases outside gene matches: 6. CDR3 length: 15 amino acids. Germline-derived CDR1 and CDR2 are MNHEY and SVGAGI. CDR3 amino acids: CASSRGGAGTDTQYF. DNA for the CDR3: TGTGCCAGCAGTCGAGGGGGCGCGGGCACAGATACGCAGTATTTT.